This T cell receptor beta chain was recorded in a study of blood T cell repertoires in COVID-19. In the study overall: Collection of acute and convalescent COVID-19 samples took place in the United States, Italy and Spain. PBMCs, B-cell-depleted T cells, or T cells provided the cDNA or gDNA that made up the material.

Seattle's enrolled individuals joined amid active infection and were then monitored longitudinally. This table comes from immunoSEQ multiplex PCR, and its TCRdb copy is limited to in-frame clones, with some not included. The sample gives about 320,000 clones, roughly nine tenths of which show up once; 11% is in the top ten. Germline V gene data show CDR1 as MGHRA and CDR2 as YSYEKL. The CDR3 runs to 17 residues. The V and J ends lost 0 bases and 1 base respectively, with 15 bases between them. The receptor's source is a woman under 40 with COVID-19, enrolled during active disease. Specimen: peripheral blood. The rearrangement links TRBV4-1 to TRBJ1-1; D gene uncertain. CDR3 DNA sequence: TGCGCCAGCAGCCAAGAAAAAATGGCGGGAAAGAACACTGAAGCTTTCTTT. Its protein product is CASSQEKMAGKNTEAFF.